This entry lists 10 T cell receptor beta chains sequenced from one sample in a study of CD8 T cells in Susac syndrome. The RNA input was about 0.45 to 1 ug, and it was reverse transcribed with random hexamers. TCRdb processed the immunoSEQ multiplex PCR reads anew with MiXCR; each CDR3 protein has one entry. This sample carries about 280,000 distinct CDR3 sequences, roughly 85% of them seen once, and the ten largest clones take approximately 0.11%. Sequenced: CD8+ T cells from PBMCs. The source is a human donor with multiple sclerosis.

The chain employs TRBV27 and TRBJ2-5; D may match TRBD1 or TRBD2 (5 bases each). The germline V gene encodes CDR1 MNHEY and CDR2 SMNVEV (reference sequence). The V and J ends lost 4 bases and 1 base respectively, with 16 bases between them. There are 16 residues in the CDR3. The CDR3, as DNA: TGTGCCAGCAGTTATGGGACGCCAGACGGCCAAGAGACCCAGTACTTC. This sequence encodes CASSYGTPDGQETQYF.

V and J are TRBV27 and TRBJ2-1, with a weak D call TRBD1 (6 bases). The germline gives CDR1 MNHEY, CDR2 SMNVEV (reference sequence). The CDR3 has 18 amino acids. V lost 5 bases to trimming and J lost 2 bases, with 22 bases between them. The CDR3 coding sequence is TGTGCCAGCAGTCCACCTTATGGGGGCAGGGTCGCCTACAATGAGCAGTTCTTC. This translates into CASSPPYGGRVAYNEQFF.

This rearrangement joins TRBV23-1 to TRBJ2-2, with D uncertain. TRBV23-1 is given ORF status, its function remaining uncertain. V gave up 8 bases and J gave up 7 bases, with 5 bases separating them. The CDR3 length is 10 residues. As DNA, the CDR3 is TGCGCCAGCCCCCTCGGGGAGCTGTTTTTT. Encoded protein: CASPLGELFF.

The chain employs TRBV5-5 and TRBJ1-6; D is unclear. The CDR3 extends over 12 amino acids. Looked up from germline, CDR1 is SGHKS and CDR2 is YYEKEE (reference sequence). V lost 7 bases to trimming and J lost 14 bases, with 16 bases between them. The chain's CDR3 is CASAPDGYTLHF. The CDR3 bases are TGTGCCAGCGCCCCGGACGGCTACACCCTCCACTTT. Based on the CDR3 plus reference TRBV5-5 and TRBJ1-6, the full variable domain is DAGVTQSPTHLIKTRGQQVTLRCSPISGHKSVSWYQQVLGQGPQFIFQYYEKEERGRGNFPDRFSARQFPNYSSELNVNALLLGDSALYLCASAPDGYTLHFGNGTRLTVT.

The CDR3 region has the DNA TGCAGTGCTAGGATCCGGGAGGGGTACGAGCAGTACTTC. Protein product: CSARIREGYEQYF. This chain joins TRBV20-1 and TRBJ2-7; 8 bases align to TRBD2. The trim removed 3 bases at V and 4 bases at J, leaving 5 bases unmatched. Germline CDR1 reads DFQATT; CDR2 reads SNEGSKA (reference sequence). This CDR3 has 13 amino acids.

This chain connects TRBV27 to TRBJ1-1, with D possibly matching TRBD1 (5 bases). There are 15 residues in the CDR3. Trimming took 8 bases from V and 3 from J, leaving 19 bases between them. Germline lookup yields CDR1 MNHEY and CDR2 SMNVEV (reference sequence). The CDR3, as DNA: TGTGCCAGCTCTTACATTGGGGGAGGGGACACTGAAGCTTTCTTT. Its protein product is CASSYIGGGDTEAFF.

The chain has TRBV7-9 and TRBJ2-1; TRBD2 aligns across 8 bases. The ends lost 5 bases at V and 4 bases at J; junction bases unmatched: 4. Germline loops: CDR1 SEHNR, CDR2 FQNEAQ (reference sequence). This CDR3 region has 14 residues. CDR3 sequence (DNA): TGTGCCAGCAGCACCGGGGGGGGGTACAATGAGCAGTTCTTC. Residues: CASSTGGGYNEQFF.

The chain has TRBV7-9 and TRBJ2-7; 8 bases match TRBD2. Looked up from germline, CDR1 is SEHNR and CDR2 is FQNEAQ (reference sequence). There are 12 residues in the CDR3. V shed 5 bases and J 6 bases; nucleotides not matched to a gene: 3. The CDR3 sequence is CASSGGLGEQYF. DNA for the CDR3: TGTGCCAGCAGCGGGGGACTAGGCGAGCAGTACTTC.

Turning to this clonotype: Relative to the germline gene, one junction end is altered; a read error may explain this. CDR3 residues: CTSSALQGAGTGELFF. CDR3 sequence (DNA): TGTACCAGCAGCGCACTCCAGGGGGCCGGAACCGGGGAGCTGTTTTTT. The chain joins TRBV7-9 to TRBJ2-2; 8 bases are a match to TRBD1. Germline assignment: CDR1 SEHNR and CDR2 FQNEAQ (reference sequence). This CDR3 spans 16 amino acids.

CDR3: CASSLRGLTIHEQYF. In nucleotides, the CDR3 is TGTGCCAGCAGTTTACGGGGGTTAACGATCCACGAGCAGTACTTC. The V call is TRBV27, the J call TRBJ2-7; tentative D call: TRBD2 (6 bases). Trimming took off 2 bases at V and 5 bases at J, with 16 bases between the two ends. The CDR3 spans 15 residues. Germline CDR1 MNHEY, CDR2 SMNVEV (reference sequence).